The present T cell receptor beta chain was sequenced within a study of blood T cell repertoires in COVID-19. About the study: The United States, Italy and Spain were the sources of the acute and convalescent COVID-19 samples.

V lost 4 bases and J lost 4, with 20 bases in between. The CDR3 contains 17 residues. Germline CDR1 and CDR2: MNHNS and SASEGT. Produced via immunoSEQ multiplex PCR; TCRdb's table is partial and in-frame only. The table shows just under 350,000 clones, with 91% occurring only once. The chain carries TRBV6-1 and TRBJ2-1, with a weak D call TRBD2 (6 bases). The specimen sequenced was peripheral blood. The receptor's source is a woman between 18 and 29 years old who had recovered from COVID-19. The DNA of the CDR3 is TGTGCCAGCAGTGGGAGGGTAGGAGGGAATGCGTACAATGAGCAGTTCTTC. Residues: CASSGRVGGNAYNEQFF.